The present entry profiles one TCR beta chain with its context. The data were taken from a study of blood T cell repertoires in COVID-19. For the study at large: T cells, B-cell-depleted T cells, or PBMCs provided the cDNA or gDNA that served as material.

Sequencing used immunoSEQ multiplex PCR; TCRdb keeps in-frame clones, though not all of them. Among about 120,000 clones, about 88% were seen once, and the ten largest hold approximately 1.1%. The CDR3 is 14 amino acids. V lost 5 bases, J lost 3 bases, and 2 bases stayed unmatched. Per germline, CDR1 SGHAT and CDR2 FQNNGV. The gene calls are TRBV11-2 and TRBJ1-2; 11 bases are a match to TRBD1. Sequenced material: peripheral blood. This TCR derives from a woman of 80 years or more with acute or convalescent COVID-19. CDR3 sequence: CASSRDRGDYGYTF. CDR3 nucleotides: TGTGCCAGCAGCCGGGACAGGGGGGACTATGGCTACACCTTC.